Only a few counts were recorded for the clone carrying this T cell receptor beta chain. Its antigen is unidentified. Germline CDR1 GTSNPN, CDR2 SVGIG (reference sequence). With 4 bases removed from V and 8 bases from J, the gap between germline ends came to 12 bases. The CDR3 contains 12 residues. The memory T cells were sequenced right after ex vivo isolation, without culture. The data originate from a study of CD4 T cell repertoires in COVID-19. About the research overall: Other coronavirus spike proteins restimulated relabeled CFSE-low cells expanded with IL-2 for ten to eleven days. Study conclusions and caveats: Some SARS-CoV-2 clonotypes, between about 7 and 27%, recurred in SARS-CoV and/or HKU1 cultures. Sharing of several most expanded SARS-CoV-2-reactive clonotypes across memory subsets suggested intraclonal diversification.

The assay was immunoSEQ multiplex PCR, and TCRdb's table has in-frame clones only and misses some. The profile shows over 75,000 clones, about 83% of them singletons. The chain links TRBV30 to TRBJ2-1; D gene unclear. The material sequenced was CD4+ T cells from peripheral blood, taken after recovery from COVID-19. The sequence derives from a human donor who had COVID-19. The CDR3 here is CAWKVTLYEQFF. The CDR3 DNA reads TGTGCCTGGAAGGTGACTCTTTATGAGCAGTTCTTC.